This passage covers 26 T cell receptor beta chains from one sample sequenced in a study of blood T cell repertoires in COVID-19. Data came from immunoSEQ multiplex PCR; TCRdb stores just in-frame clones and leaves some out. Of under 350,000 clones listed, 85% to 90% were seen once; the top ten hold approximately 2%. The sample consisted of peripheral blood. The origin of the receptors is a woman in her twenties or thirties with COVID-19, enrolled during active disease.

V usage is TRBV4-1 and J usage is TRBJ1-2; tentatively, D is TRBD1 (5 bases). In germline, CDR1 is MGHRA, CDR2 YSYEKL. This CDR3 region has 15 residues. The V gene lost 4 bases and the J gene lost 6 bases, with 18 bases spanning the gap. Here the CDR3 reads CASSPPAGVFDGYTF. The CDR3, as DNA: TGCGCCAGCAGCCCGCCGGCGGGGGTTTTCGATGGCTACACCTTC.

The chain couples TRBV2 to TRBJ2-3; no firm D call. The V and J ends lost 8 bases and 1 base respectively, with 10 bases between them. The CDR3 totals 13 residues. Germline-derived CDR1 and CDR2 are SNHLY and FYNNEI. The CDR3 DNA sequence: TGTGCCAGCCCCCGGCAGGGCACAGATACGCAGTATTTT. Translating it yields CASPRQGTDTQYF.

This rearrangement joins TRBV19 to TRBJ2-5, with TRBD2 as a possible D gene (6 bases). The CDR3 has 13 residues. The V end lost 4 bases, the J end lost 2 bases, and 8 bases lay between the germline ends. Germline CDR1 is LNHDA and CDR2 is SQIVND (reference sequence). CDR3 in amino acids: CASSNSGQETQYF. The CDR3, as DNA: TGTGCCAGTAGTAATAGCGGTCAAGAGACCCAGTACTTC.

This chain links TRBV7-9 with TRBJ1-2, with D perhaps matching TRBD1 (5 bases). This CDR3 region has 13 residues. V lost 3 bases and J 6 bases, leaving 11 bases between the germline ends. CDR1 and CDR2 from the germline V gene are SEHNR and FQNEAQ (reference sequence). The CDR3 protein is CASSLGRVDGYTF. The CDR3 DNA reads TGTGCCAGCAGCTTGGGCAGGGTTGATGGCTACACCTTC.

The chain carries TRBV19 and TRBJ2-2; D is undetermined. This CDR3 is 15 amino acids long. Germline loops: CDR1 LNHDA, CDR2 SQIVND (reference sequence). V was trimmed by 4 bases and J by 1 base, leaving 10 bases between them. The CDR3 nucleotides read TGTGCCAGTAGTACGCCTGTAGAGAACACCGGGGAGCTGTTTTTT. It encodes CASSTPVENTGELFF.

A single count supports this clone. The CDR3 nucleotides read TGTGCCAGCAGCCAGGGGCAGCGCACCTCCTACGAGCAGTACTTC. Translated: CASSQGQRTSYEQYF. J is TRBJ2-7 and V is TRBV14; tentative D call: TRBD1 (5 bases). Germline V gene sequence: CDR1 SGHDN, CDR2 FVKESK. This CDR3 is 15 amino acids long. The germline V and J ends were trimmed by 3 bases and 0 bases, with 12 bases remaining between them.

The V and J genes are TRBV3-1 (or the pseudogene TRBV3-2) and TRBJ2-7; 9 positions match TRBD1. CDR1 is LGHDT, CDR2 YNNKEL, per germline (reference sequence). This CDR3 has 13 residues. Trimming at V came to 4 bases and at J to 2 bases, leaving 0 bases not matched to a gene. The CDR3 loop reads CASSRQGAYEQYF. The CDR3 coding sequence is TGTGCCAGCAGCCGACAGGGGGCCTACGAGCAGTACTTC.

V is TRBV7-9 and J is TRBJ2-2, with 9 positions matching TRBD1. Trimming cost V 3 bases and J 3 bases; bases outside gene matches: 5. Per the germline V gene, CDR1 is SEHNR and CDR2 is FQNEAQ (reference sequence). The CDR3 is 16 amino acids. The CDR3 is CASSFRDRVDTGELFF. CDR3 DNA sequence: TGTGCCAGCAGCTTCCGGGACAGGGTGGACACCGGGGAGCTGTTTTTT.

The V call is TRBV24-1, the J call TRBJ1-5; TRBD1 is a possible D gene (6 bases). From germline, CDR1 is KGHDR and CDR2 SFDVKD. This CDR3 contains 17 residues. Trimming removed 3 bases from V and 2 bases from J, with 16 bases in between. CDR3 nucleotide sequence: TGTGCCACCAGTGATACCAAGGGGGGGGCAGGCAATCAGCCCCAGCATTTT. This translates into CATSDTKGGAGNQPQHF.

The V and J genes are TRBV27 and TRBJ1-3, with D possibly TRBD1 on 5 matching bases. The CDR3 consists of 17 residues. V lost 2 bases to trimming and J lost 0 bases, with 14 bases between them. Germline lookup yields CDR1 MNHEY and CDR2 SMNVEV (reference sequence). CDR3 in amino acids: CASSLGGDRSSGNTIYF. The CDR3 region has the DNA TGTGCCAGCAGTTTAGGGGGGGACCGAAGCTCTGGAAACACCATATATTTT.

The V and J genes are TRBV7-2 and TRBJ2-5, with 9 positions matching TRBD2. The CDR3 sequence is 16 residues long. Germline CDR1 is SGHTA and CDR2 is FQGNSA. Trimming at V came to 0 bases and at J to 5 bases, leaving 7 bases not matched to a gene. The CDR3 DNA sequence: TGTGCCAGCAGCTTAGCGACAAGCGGGGGGCGGGAGACCCAGTACTTC. Protein product: CASSLATSGGRETQYF.

CDR3 residues: CASSAGQGAFGNQPQHF. The CDR3 nucleotides read TGTGCCAGCAGTGCAGGACAGGGGGCTTTTGGCAATCAGCCCCAGCATTTT. This chain uses TRBV6-2 or TRBV6-3 with TRBJ1-5; 11 nucleotides match TRBD1. J gave up 2 bases and V 5 bases, and 8 bases lay outside the gene matches. Germline V CDR1 and CDR2: MNHEY, SVGEGT. The CDR3 has 17 residues.

The chain links TRBV2 to TRBJ1-2, with D perhaps matching TRBD1 (6 bases). Germline V gene sequence: CDR1 SNHLY, CDR2 FYNNEI. V was cut by 4 bases and J by 7 bases, with 16 bases left in between. The CDR3 runs 14 residues. For the CDR3, the DNA is TGTGCCAGCAGTGCAACATTACAGGGCTCTGGCTACACCTTC. This encodes CASSATLQGSGYTF. Using reference TRBV2 and TRBJ1-2 for the parts outside the CDR3, the full variable domain is EPEVTQTPSHQVTQMGQEVILRCVPISNHLYFYWYRQILGQKVEFLVSFYNNEISEKSEIFDDQFSVERPDGSNFTLKIRSTKLEDSAMYFCASSATLQGSGYTFGSGTRLTVV.

The chain uses TRBV28 and TRBJ1-5; D may be TRBD1 (6 bases). The CDR3 has 13 amino acids. CDR1 and CDR2 (germline): MDHEN, SYDVKM. The V end lost 6 bases, the J end lost 5 bases, and 11 bases lay between the germline ends. CDR3 sequence: CASRQGFDQPQHF. The CDR3 DNA reads as TGTGCCAGCAGACAGGGTTTCGATCAGCCCCAGCATTTT.

The chain joins TRBV28 to TRBJ2-3; D possibly corresponds to TRBD2 (7 bases). Germline CDR1 reads MDHEN; CDR2 reads SYDVKM. The V end was cut by 7 bases, the J end by 2 bases, with 19 bases between. This CDR3 has 16 amino acids. The CDR3 DNA follows: TGTGCCAGCACCCAACAAGGGGGGGCACACACAGATACGCAGTATTTT. Translating it yields CASTQQGGAHTDTQYF. Variable domain in full (rest from reference TRBV28 and TRBJ2-3): DVKVTQSSRYLVKRTGEKVFLECVQDMDHENMFWYRQDPGLGLRLIYFSYDVKMKEKGDIPEGYSVSREKKERFSLILESASTNQTSMYLCASTQQGGAHTDTQYFGPGTRLTVL.

V is TRBV5-5 and J is TRBJ2-5; 12 positions agree with TRBD2. The CDR3 runs 19 residues. The J segment lost 5 bases and the V segment lost 2 bases, leaving 16 bases of the junction unmatched. CDR1 is SGHKS, CDR2 YYEKEE, per germline (reference sequence). In DNA, the CDR3 is TGTGCCAGCAGCTTCGTACTAGCGGGGGGCGGAGGGATTGCTGAGACCCAGTACTTC. It codes for CASSFVLAGGGGIAETQYF.

The rearrangement joins TRBV4-1 to TRBJ2-6; D is uncertain. V was shortened by 0 bases and J by 2 bases, with 8 bases between the two germline ends. CDR1 is MGHRA, CDR2 YSYEKL, per germline. The length of the CDR3 is 16 residues. The CDR3 is CASSQDRVAGANVLTF. CDR3 in DNA: TGCGCCAGCAGCCAAGATCGGGTTGCTGGGGCCAACGTCCTGACTTTC.

This clone was picked up one time. This chain uses TRBV6-5 with TRBJ1-5; 7 positions agree with TRBD1. The V gene's germline CDR1 is MNHEY and CDR2 SVGAGI. CDR3 size: 15 residues. The J segment lost 6 bases and the V segment lost 6 bases, leaving 11 bases of the junction unmatched. The CDR3 coding sequence is TGTGCCAGCAGGATAGGACAGGTTGGGGGTCAGCCCCAGCATTTT. Amino acids: CASRIGQVGGQPQHF.

The chain uses TRBV19 and TRBJ1-6; possible D gene TRBD1, 6 bases. CDR1 and CDR2 from the germline V gene are LNHDA and SQIVND (reference sequence). V lost 3 bases, J lost 5 bases, and 14 bases lay in between. The CDR3 sequence is 16 residues long. CDR3 DNA sequence: TGTGCCAGTAGTATGACACAGGGAGACGATAATTCACCCCTCCACTTT. Protein sequence: CASSMTQGDDNSPLHF.

V gene TRBV19 combines with J gene TRBJ2-6; TRBD2 might be the D (7 bases). The CDR3 contains 19 residues. V gave up 9 bases and J gave up 3 bases, with 27 bases separating them. Germline V gene data show CDR1 as LNHDA and CDR2 as SQIVND (reference sequence). The CDR3 sequence is CASGGGRRDGFGGANVLTF. CDR3 DNA sequence: TGTGCCAGCGGCGGGGGCCGAAGGGACGGATTTGGTGGGGCCAACGTCCTGACTTTC.

The chain recombines TRBV18 with TRBJ2-1; tentative D call: TRBD1 (6 bases). Germline lookup yields CDR1 KGHSH and CDR2 LQKENI. V was pared by 5 bases and J by 8 bases, with 13 bases between. This CDR3 has 13 residues. CDR3 region: CASSDQQGDEQFF. CDR3 coding DNA: TGTGCCAGCTCAGATCAACAGGGAGATGAGCAGTTCTTC. Full variable domain (missing parts from reference TRBV18 and TRBJ2-1): NAGVMQNPRHLVRRRGQEARLRCSPMKGHSHVYWYRQLPEEGLKFMVYLQKENIIDESGMPKERFSAEFPKEGPSILRIQQVVRGDSAAYFCASSDQQGDEQFFGPGTRLTVL.

The rearrangement joins TRBV30 to TRBJ1-4, with D tentatively TRBD1 (6 bases). This CDR3 comprises 18 residues. Looked up from germline, CDR1 is GTSNPN and CDR2 is SVGIG (reference sequence). V lost 0 bases and J 0 bases, leaving 17 bases between the germline ends. The CDR3 reads CAWSVEAPKGATNEKLFF. Written as DNA, the CDR3 is TGTGCCTGGAGTGTCGAAGCCCCAAAGGGGGCAACTAATGAAAAACTGTTTTTT.

The chain uses TRBV19 and TRBJ1-5, with no clear D. V lost 1 base and J lost 7, with 5 bases in between. This CDR3 spans 12 amino acids. CDR1 LNHDA and CDR2 SQIVND come from the germline V gene (reference sequence). The CDR3 nucleotides read TGTGCCAGTAGTATAGGTAAACAGCCCCAGCATTTT. The encoded protein is CASSIGKQPQHF.

The table lists this clone with a count of one. The chain combines TRBV5-4 with TRBJ1-4, with D possibly matching TRBD1 (6 bases). V was cut by 1 base and J by 4 bases, with 14 bases left in between. CDR1 is SGHNT, CDR2 YYREEE, per germline (reference sequence). This CDR3 has 16 amino acids. As DNA, the CDR3 is TGTGCCAGCAGCTTGACCGACGGACAGATTAATGAAAAACTGTTTTTT. Translated, it gives CASSLTDGQINEKLFF.

Concerning this clone: Other DNA sequences from this sample encode an identical CDR3 as well. The chain carries TRBV18 and TRBJ1-1; D might be TRBD1 (5 bases). Trimming took 0 bases from V and 6 from J, leaving 8 bases between them. The germline V gene has CDR1 KGHSH and CDR2 LQKENI. CDR3 length: 13 amino acids. The CDR3 DNA reads as TGTGCCAGCTCACCACCGGGGGGGTCTGAAGCTTTCTTT. Protein product: CASSPPGGSEAFF. The full variable domain, with the rest looked up from reference TRBV18 and TRBJ1-1, is NAGVMQNPRHLVRRRGQEARLRCSPMKGHSHVYWYRQLPEEGLKFMVYLQKENIIDESGMPKERFSAEFPKEGPSILRIQQVVRGDSAAYFCASSPPGGSEAFFGQGTRLTVV.

The rearrangement uses TRBV19 and TRBJ1-5; TRBD1 might be the D (5 bases). Trimming removed 5 bases from V and 7 bases from J, with 6 bases in between. CDR3 length: 11 residues. Germline V gene lookup returns CDR1 LNHDA and CDR2 SQIVND (reference sequence). CDR3 coding DNA: TGTGCCAGTAGTGGGGGGCAGCCCCAGCATTTT. As protein: CASSGGQPQHF.